Listed here are 22 T cell receptor beta chains from one sample, sequenced in a study of metastatic and nonmetastatic thyroid tumors. No patient had received any treatment before thyroid surgery. TCRdb reanalyzed the PCR reads via MiXCR. This sample has about 18,000 clones, with approximately 35% found just once. The material sequenced was tumor tissue. The receptors were sampled from a male donor with papillary thyroid cancer or a benign thyroid nodule (not recorded which). Some clones in this sample may be carry-over from other donors' samples.

This clone is labeled medium-sized. The V gene is TRBV7-3, the J gene TRBJ2-7; D unresolved. Germline values: CDR1 SGHTA, CDR2 FQGTGA. V gave up 5 bases and J gave up 2 bases, with 10 bases separating them. CDR3 size: 13 residues. The CDR3 reads CASSATAAYEQYF. CDR3 bases: TGTGCCAGCAGCGCAACAGCTGCCTACGAGCAGTACTTC.

The rearrangement uses TRBV3-1 and TRBJ1-2; TRBD1 might be the D (5 bases). V was clipped by 4 bases and J by 0 bases, with 9 bases between them. The CDR3 sequence is 14 residues long. Germline values: CDR1 LGHDT, CDR2 YNNKEL (reference sequence). Here the CDR3 reads CASSPGTANYGYTF. The CDR3, as DNA: TGTGCCAGCAGCCCAGGGACCGCTAACTATGGCTACACCTTC. Full variable domain (outside the CDR3, taken from reference TRBV3-1 and TRBJ1-2): DTAVSQTPKYLVTQMGNDKSIKCEQNLGHDTMYWYKQDSKKFLKIMFSYNNKELIINETVPNRFSPKSPDKAHLNLHINSLELGDSAVYFCASSPGTANYGYTFGSGTRLTVV.

This sequence joins TRBV20-1 and TRBJ2-7; TRBD2 is a possible D gene (6 bases). Trimming stripped 3 bases from V and 6 bases from J, with 18 bases between. Looked up from germline, CDR1 is DFQATT and CDR2 is SNEGSKA (reference sequence). This CDR3 has 14 residues. CDR3 coding DNA: TGCAGTGCTAGGGTTGGGGGGAGGTGGTGCGAGCAGTACTTC. This codes for CSARVGGRWCEQYF.

This clone was picked up a small number of times. The chain couples TRBV10-1 to TRBJ2-7; no definite D call. Trimming took 2 bases from V and 4 from J, leaving 6 bases between them. The germline V gene has CDR1 WNHNN and CDR2 SYGVQD (reference sequence). CDR3 size: 12 residues. The CDR3 spells CASSETGYEQYF. The CDR3 nucleotides read TGCGCCAGCAGTGAGACCGGATACGAGCAGTACTTC.

The rearrangement joins TRBV20-1 to TRBJ2-7; TRBD1 might be the D (5 bases). The V end was cut by 3 bases, the J end by 10 bases, with 19 bases between. Germline V lookup: CDR1 DFQATT, CDR2 SNEGSKA (reference sequence). The CDR3 length is 13 residues. CDR3 protein: CSARETVSYHQYF. The DNA of the CDR3 is TGCAGTGCTAGGGAGACAGTATCCTACCATCAGTACTTC.

This clone showed up just a few times. One end of the junction is discordant with germline, which a read error may explain. J is TRBJ2-7 and V is TRBV5-6; a possible D gene is TRBD2 (5 bases). The J call may be wrong; the DNA end is better matched by TRBJ2-1. The CDR3 spans 14 residues. The V gene's germline CDR1 is SGHDT and CDR2 YYEEEE. CDR3 bases: TGTGCCTGCAGCTCAGGAGGCAGCTCCTACGAGCAGTTCTTC. Translating gives CACSSGGSSYEQFF.

The table lists this clone with a few counts. The chain joins TRBV6-1 to TRBJ1-1, with D possibly TRBD1 on 5 matching bases. Per germline, CDR1 MNHNS and CDR2 SASEGT. The V and J ends lost 0 bases and 4 bases respectively, with 15 bases between them. This CDR3 is 16 amino acids long. The CDR3 region has the DNA TGTGCCAGCAGTGAAGCGCGGGGCAGCCTGAGCACTGAAGCTTTCTTT. Its protein product is CASSEARGSLSTEAFF.

The rearrangement uses TRBV5-4 and TRBJ2-1; D ambiguous. This CDR3 contains 14 residues. Germline lookup yields CDR1 SGHNT and CDR2 YYREEE (reference sequence). V lost 2 bases and J lost 2, with 8 bases in between. CDR3 sequence reads: CASSLGYTYNEQFF. The CDR3 DNA is TGTGCCAGCAGCTTAGGCTACACCTACAATGAGCAGTTCTTC.

In its sample, this clone was seen a few times. The chain employs TRBV6-5 and TRBJ2-1; D gene ambiguous. The V end lost 0 bases, the J end lost 7 bases, and 16 bases lay between the germline ends. Germline V gene lookup returns CDR1 MNHEY and CDR2 SVGAGI. CDR3 size: 16 residues. The CDR3 DNA follows: TGTGCCAGCAGTTACTCGTACGCCATAGACCCAAATGAGCAGTTCTTC. Protein: CASSYSYAIDPNEQFF.

The CDR3 reads CDRSKGRLYVSTF. The CDR3 DNA is TGTGACCGCAGTAAGGGACGGCTCTATGTCTCCACCTTC. V usage is TRBV6-1 and J usage is TRBJ1-2; D possibly corresponds to TRBD1 (5 bases). Germline V gene sequence: CDR1 MNHNS, CDR2 SASEGT. CDR3 length: 13 residues.

This clone occurred a few times. This chain uses TRBV6-1 with TRBJ1-4, with a weak D call TRBD1 (5 bases). CDR3 length: 13 amino acids. CDR1 is MNHNS and CDR2 is SASEGT in the germline V gene. V shed 7 bases and J shed 7 bases, with 13 bases lying between them. CDR3 nucleotide sequence: TGTGCCAGCATGCGAGGGGTACGTGAAAAACTGTTTTTT. As protein: CASMRGVREKLFF.

This clone is judged medium-sized (0.01 to 0.1%). The chain links TRBV20-1 to TRBJ2-1, with D unclear. Germline CDR1 is DFQATT and CDR2 is SNEGSKA (reference sequence). V shed 3 bases and J shed 2 bases, with 8 bases lying between them. The CDR3 consists of 13 residues. The CDR3 region is CSASRLAYNEQFF. CDR3 DNA: TGCAGTGCTAGTCGCCTAGCCTACAATGAGCAGTTCTTC.

This clone turned up a few times. The DNA of the CDR3 is TGTGCCAGCAGTTACTGCCGGGATGCATGGTTAATAGATACGCAGTATTTT. It specifies CASSYCRDAWLIDTQYF. V is TRBV6-6 and J is TRBJ2-3, with a possible D match to TRBD2 (5 bases). Germline V CDR1 and CDR2: MNHNY, SVGAGI (reference sequence). The CDR3 runs 17 residues. Trimming pared 1 base from V and 5 bases from J, leaving 19 bases between.

In its sample, this clone was seen many times. The chain joins TRBV10-1 to TRBJ2-3, with D possibly TRBD1 on 5 matching bases. Germline CDR1 is WNHNN and CDR2 is SYGVQD (reference sequence). Trimming cost V 6 bases and J 2 bases, with 21 bases left between them. The CDR3 is 17 residues long. The CDR3 sequence: CASSKRVDILDTDTQYF. CDR3 in DNA: TGCGCCAGCAGCAAGAGAGTGGACATTCTCGACACAGATACGCAGTATTTT.

This clone ranks as medium-sized (0.01 to 0.1%). The V gene is TRBV19, the J gene TRBJ2-7; maybe TRBD1 (6 bases). Germline V lookup: CDR1 LNHDA, CDR2 SQIVND (reference sequence). V was clipped by 8 bases and J by 3 bases, with 14 bases between them. This CDR3 spans 13 amino acids. CDR3 coding DNA: TGTGCCAGTCTGATTGACAGGAGCTACGAGCAGTACTTC. This translates into CASLIDRSYEQYF.

This chain uses TRBV20-1 with TRBJ2-1, with TRBD2 matching over 8 bases. V lost 1 base to trimming and J lost 14 bases; unmatched junction nucleotides: 16. CDR1 and CDR2 from the germline V gene are DFQATT and SNEGSKA (reference sequence). This CDR3 spans 15 amino acids. CDR3 sequence: CSARASGGPYLSEFF. Written as DNA, the CDR3 is TGCAGTGCTAGAGCGTCGGGAGGGCCATATCTGTCGGAGTTCTTC.

With respect to this clone: This sequence may be a read error, since a much larger clone differs from it by one base. The gene calls are TRBV6-1 and TRBJ1-5; D is uncertain. In germline, CDR1 is MNHNS, CDR2 SASEGT. V was shortened by 6 bases and J by 9 bases, with 12 bases between the two germline ends. There are 12 residues in the CDR3. CDR3 DNA: TGTGCCAGCAGCCCTGCTCTGGGGCCCCAGCATTTT. This codes for CASSPALGPQHF.

This clone was counted at least ten times. The chain links TRBV7-2 to TRBJ1-4; maybe TRBD1 (6 bases). The CDR3 runs 15 residues. Trimming left V 1 base short and J 11 bases short, with 17 bases between. Germline V gene sequence: CDR1 SGHTA, CDR2 FQGNSA. The CDR3 reads CASSLGGGGLDKLFF. The CDR3 region has the DNA TGTGCCAGCAGCTTAGGAGGGGGGGGCTTGGATAAACTGTTTTTT.

In regard to this clone: A much larger clone lies a single base off, so this may be a read error. The V call is TRBV5-5, the J call TRBJ1-2; 9 bases match TRBD1. The CDR3 totals 15 residues. CDR1 SGHKS and CDR2 YYEKEE come from the germline V gene (reference sequence). CDR3 region: CASSPSQGQGYDYTF. The CDR3 nucleotides are TGTGCCAGCAGCCCGTCTCAGGGACAGGGATATGACTACACCTTC.

There are many counts of this clone. This sample includes further DNA sequences coding for the same CDR3. The chain employs TRBV28 and TRBJ2-3, with TRBD2 matching over 7 bases. The V and J ends lost 4 bases and 6 bases, in that order; junction bases with no gene match: 7. This CDR3 region has 14 residues. Germline V gives CDR1 MDHEN, CDR2 SYDVKM. The CDR3: CASSSPREGDTQYF. For the CDR3, the DNA is TGTGCCAGCAGTTCGCCCAGGGAGGGGGATACGCAGTATTTT.

The chain employs TRBV28 and TRBJ1-4; 8 bases line up with TRBD1. The germline gives CDR1 MDHEN, CDR2 SYDVKM. The V and J ends lost 5 bases and 7 bases, in that order; junction bases with no gene match: 9. The CDR3 runs 15 residues. CDR3 DNA sequence: TGTGCCAGCAGTGGCCGACAGGGGAGGCGTGAAAAACTGTTTTTT. This gives the protein CASSGRQGRREKLFF.

Concerning this clone itself: This sequence may be a read error, since a much larger clone differs from it by one base. J is TRBJ2-3 and V is TRBV19, with D possibly TRBD2 on 6 matching bases. This CDR3 is built from 14 residues. Germline V gene data show CDR1 as LNHDA and CDR2 as SQIVND (reference sequence). In DNA form, the CDR3 reads TGTGCCAGTATCGGACTAACGAGCACATATACGCAGTATTTT. Translation gives CASIGLTSTYTQYF.